The 9 T cell receptor beta chains in this list originate from one sample, sequenced in a study of cytomegalovirus exposure and HLA in healthy donors. PCR used 60 Vbeta primers and 13 Jbeta primers. Produced via immunoSEQ multiplex PCR; TCRdb's table is partial and in-frame only. The table lists approximately 170,000 clones, roughly four fifths of them singletons, with roughly 2.8% in the top ten. Sample: PBMCs. Receptors were obtained from a woman aged 25-40 years in good health and CMV-seropositive.

This clone was seen more than once but under ten times. The chain employs TRBV2 and TRBJ2-2; a weak D match, TRBD2 (5 bases). CDR3 length equals 15 residues. Looked up from germline, CDR1 is SNHLY and CDR2 is FYNNEI. V shed 0 bases and J shed 6 bases, with 11 bases lying between them. The CDR3 bases are TGTGCCAGCAGTGAAGCGCGTAGGCGGGCCGGGGAGCTGTTTTTT. It encodes CASSEARRRAGELFF.

The sample holds one count of this clone. J is TRBJ2-7 and V is TRBV16; weak D call: TRBD1 (6 bases). The CDR3 spans 16 residues. Trimming pared 7 bases from V and 0 bases from J, leaving 19 bases between. CDR1 and CDR2 (germline): KGHSY, FQNENV. CDR3 DNA sequence: TGTGCCAGCATATCACAGGGCCCTTCCAGCTCCTACGAGCAGTACTTC. The encoded protein is CASISQGPSSSYEQYF.

J is TRBJ2-1 and V is TRBV28, with 9 positions matching TRBD1. The CDR3 has 16 amino acids. V gave up 6 bases and J gave up 3 bases; unmatched junction bases: 9. Per the germline V gene, CDR1 is MDHEN and CDR2 is SYDVKM. The CDR3 region is CASRRTGAYYYNEQFF. The CDR3 DNA sequence: TGTGCCAGCAGGAGGACAGGGGCCTACTACTACAATGAGCAGTTCTTC.

The V and J genes are TRBV28 and TRBJ2-1; D not certain. There are 12 residues in the CDR3. The germline V gene has CDR1 MDHEN and CDR2 SYDVKM. Between the trimmed V and J ends, which lost 3 bases and 6 bases, there was a span of 6 bases. The CDR3 DNA is TGTGCCAGCAGTTTCCCAGGCAATGAGCAGTTCTTC. Translated: CASSFPGNEQFF.

This sequence joins TRBV11-2 and TRBJ2-7; TRBD2 is a possible D gene (6 bases). The CDR3 runs 12 residues. Germline V gene data show CDR1 as SGHAT and CDR2 as FQNNGV. V was cut by 5 bases and J by 9 bases, with 14 bases left in between. The CDR3 region is CASSPGVSGQYF. CDR3 coding DNA: TGTGCCAGCAGCCCGGGGGTTTCGGGGCAGTACTTC. Looking up the rest from reference TRBV11-2 and TRBJ2-7 gives the full variable domain: EAGVAQSPRYKIIEKRQSVAFWCNPISGHATLYWYQQILGQGPKLLIQFQNNGVVDDSQLPKDRFSAERLKGVDSTLKIQPAKLEDSAVYLCASSPGVSGQYFGPGTRLTVT.

Comments on this clone: Other DNA sequences of this sample code for an identical CDR3. J is TRBJ2-3 and V is TRBV5-4; maybe TRBD1 (6 bases). The CDR3 covers 15 residues. The germline gives CDR1 SGHNT, CDR2 YYREEE (reference sequence). Trimming shortened V by 0 bases and J by 3 bases, and 11 bases separated the two germline ends. This CDR3 is CASSLGRGLTDTQYF. CDR3 DNA: TGTGCCAGCAGCTTGGGCAGGGGTCTAACAGATACGCAGTATTTT. Filled out from reference TRBV5-4 and TRBJ2-3, the complete variable domain reads ETGVTQSPTHLIKTRGQQVTLRCSSQSGHNTVSWYQQALGQGPQFIFQYYREEENGRGNFPPRFSGLQFPNYSSELNVNALELDDSALYLCASSLGRGLTDTQYFGPGTRLTVL.

V usage is TRBV28 and J usage is TRBJ2-7, with 8 bases fitting TRBD2. V dropped 3 bases and J dropped 0; count of bases not matched to a gene: 10. This CDR3 has 17 amino acids. Germline assignment: CDR1 MDHEN and CDR2 SYDVKM. The CDR3 nucleotides read TGTGCCAGCAGTTTTTCGTCTAGCGGGCTAACCTCCTACGAGCAGTACTTC. This codes for CASSFSSSGLTSYEQYF.

V and J are TRBV28 and TRBJ1-2, with TRBD1 as a possible D gene (6 bases). Germline V gene lookup returns CDR1 MDHEN and CDR2 SYDVKM. The length of the CDR3 is 12 residues. The V and J ends lost 7 bases and 7 bases respectively, with 13 bases between them. The chain's CDR3 is CASNWGRSGYTF. CDR3 nucleotide sequence: TGTGCCAGCAACTGGGGGCGATCTGGCTACACCTTC.

The gene calls are TRBV5-6 and TRBJ1-3, with D perhaps matching TRBD1 (6 bases). The CDR3 has 19 residues. CDR1 is SGHDT and CDR2 is YYEEEE in the germline V gene. Trimming took 0 bases from V and 4 from J, leaving 23 bases between them. CDR3 DNA sequence: TGTGCCAGCAGCTTGGCGGTTTGGGGGGGCGCGGAATCAGGAAACACCATATATTTT. Its protein product is CASSLAVWGGAESGNTIYF.